These T cell receptor beta chains were read from a single sample in a study of OX40 agonist ivuxolimab in advanced cancers. Assay used: immunoSEQ multiplex PCR; TCRdb lists only in-frame clones, some missing. The sample yields about 22,000 clones, about 86% seen once. The specimen comprised CD4+ or CD8+ T cells sorted from blood, sampled in a trial of the OX40 agonist ivuxolimab. The receptors stem from an adult with an advanced solid tumor such as melanoma, head and neck, liver or kidney cancer. The CDR3 runs from the conserved cysteine through the conserved F or W. A D gene is named only where the DNA matches it firmly. The size of a clone is reported for some rows only, either as once, few or many, or as a class for expanded clones.

j_call,clone_size,d_call,v_call,cdr3_nt,cdr3_aa
TRBJ2-7,few,TRBD2,TRBV11-3,TGTGCCAGCAGCCAAGCGGGATTAACCTACGAGCAGTACTTC,CASSQAGLTYEQYF
TRBJ1-2,-,TRBD1,TRBV5-4,TGTGCCAGCAGCTTAGACAGGGACAGGCGTTTCTATGGCTACACCTTC,CASSLDRDRRFYGYTF
TRBJ2-7,-,TRBD1,TRBV4-2,TGTGCCAGCAGCCAAGAACTCTATCGGACAGGGTCCTACTACGAGCAGTACTTC,CASSQELYRTGSYYEQYF
TRBJ2-2,once,TRBD2,TRBV10-3,TGTGCCACCCCAAGCGGGAGAACCGGGGAGCTGTTTTTT,CATPSGRTGELFF
TRBJ2-5,-,TRBD2,TRBV29-1,TGCAGCGTTGATCTAGCGGGAGAGACCCAGTACTTC,CSVDLAGETQYF
TRBJ2-1,-,TRBD1,TRBV15,TGTGCCACCAGCAGGAGACCGGGACAGGGGTTAAATGAGCAGTTCTTC,CATSRRPGQGLNEQFF
TRBJ2-7,-,-,TRBV27,TGTGCCAGCAGTTACGGAGGGAGCTCCTACGAGCAGTACTTC,CASSYGGSSYEQYF
TRBJ2-1,-,TRBD2,TRBV5-8,TGTGCCAGCAGCTTGGTGACTAGCGGGAGGGCGGGCTACAATGAGCAGTTCTTC,CASSLVTSGRAGYNEQFF
TRBJ1-5,-,-,TRBV27,TGTGCCAGCAGTTTAAGGGGCGGTCAGCCCCAGCATTTT,CASSLRGGQPQHF
TRBJ2-7,-,-,TRBV4-2,TGTGCCAGCAGCCAAGATCGGGGCCCATTTTACGAGCAGTACTTC,CASSQDRGPFYEQYF
TRBJ2-3,-,TRBD1,TRBV7-8,TGTGCCAGCAGCTCGGGACAGAGCCCTCCAGATACGCAGTATTTT,CASSSGQSPPDTQYF
TRBJ2-3,-,TRBD2,TRBV6-6,TGTGCCAGCAGTTACTCAACTAGCGTCGCCACAGATACGCAGTATTTT,CASSYSTSVATDTQYF
TRBJ2-1,once,-,TRBV27,TGTGCCAGCAGCTTGGACTTCAATGAGCAGTTCTTC,CASSLDFNEQFF
TRBJ1-1,-,-,TRBV11-3,TGTGCCAGCAGCTTAGGACAGTACATGAACACTGAAGCTTTCTTT,CASSLGQYMNTEAFF
TRBJ2-1,-,TRBD2,TRBV7-6,TGTGCCAGCAGCTTAGCTCTAGCGGGAGGGCGGAATGAGCAGTTCTTC,CASSLALAGGRNEQFF
TRBJ2-7,-,TRBD2,TRBV2,TGTGCCAGCAGCCAAGCGGGAGCGGACGAGCAGTACTTC,CASSQAGADEQYF
TRBJ2-3,few,-,TRBV19,TGTGCCAGTAGTCCCCTCCCAGGGACTGATACGCAGTATTTT,CASSPLPGTDTQYF
TRBJ2-5,-,-,TRBV7-8,TGTGCCAGCAGCCCTGCTAGTTATTCCCGCACAATAGAGACCCAGTACTTC,CASSPASYSRTIETQYF
TRBJ2-5,few,TRBD2,TRBV27,TGTGCCAGCAGTCCTGGACTAGCCGAACAAGAGACCCAGTACTTC,CASSPGLAEQETQYF
TRBJ2-3,-,-,TRBV9,TGTGCCAGCAGCGTAGGAGAGAGCACAGATACGCAGTATTTT,CASSVGESTDTQYF
TRBJ2-7,-,TRBD2,TRBV2,TGTGCCAGTAAGGGACTAGCGGGGGGCTACGAGCAGTACTTC,CASKGLAGGYEQYF
TRBJ2-7,-,-,TRBV2,TGTGCCAGCACCGATCACGAGCAGTACTTC,CASTDHEQYF
TRBJ1-4,-,TRBD1,TRBV9,TGTGCCAGCAGCGTAGAAGGACAGGATAATGAAAAACTGTTTTTT,CASSVEGQDNEKLFF
TRBJ2-2,-,TRBD2,TRBV25-1,TGTGCCAGCAGTGATAGTGAGCCAGCGGGAGCCTTCGGGGAGCTGTTTTTT,CASSDSEPAGAFGELFF
TRBJ1-3,-,-,TRBV4-3,TGCGCCAGCAGCCAAGACAGCCTCTCTGGAAACACCATATATTTT,CASSQDSLSGNTIYF
TRBJ2-7,-,-,TRBV30,TGTGCCTGGGGGGACTTCCCCTACGAGCAGTACTTC,CAWGDFPYEQYF
TRBJ1-6,-,-,TRBV6-5,TGTGCCAGCAGTCTGGGTCTCAATTCACCCCTCCACTTT,CASSLGLNSPLHF
TRBJ2-7,-,TRBD2,TRBV7-9,TGTGCCAGCAGCCCTACTCCGGGACTAGCGGGATCCACCGCCTACGAGCAGTACTTC,CASSPTPGLAGSTAYEQYF
TRBJ1-5,-,-,TRBV6-1,TGTGCCAGCAGTGAACATAGGTTACAGGTCCAGCATTTT,CASSEHRLQVQHF
TRBJ2-1,-,TRBD2,TRBV9,TGTGCCAGCAGCGCGCGGACTAGCGGGAGAAATGAGCAGTTCTTC,CASSARTSGRNEQFF
TRBJ2-3,once,-,TRBV6-1,TGTGCCAGCAGTGAAATGAGGATCCCCACAGATACGCAGTATTTT,CASSEMRIPTDTQYF
TRBJ1-1,-,-,TRBV5-5,TGTGCCAGCAGCTTGAGGGGTTCGGTGGGGCGAAACACTGAAGCTTTCTTT,CASSLRGSVGRNTEAFF
TRBJ2-1,once,TRBD2,TRBV4-1,TGCGCCAGCAGCCTTTTAGCGGGAGGGCCCAATGAGCAGTTCTTC,CASSLLAGGPNEQFF
TRBJ2-7,-,-,TRBV27,TGTGCCAGCAGTTTTTCGGGACCTACCTACGAGCAGTACTTC,CASSFSGPTYEQYF
TRBJ2-7,-,-,TRBV30,TGTGCCTGGAGTGAGGGGCCGTCCGAGCAGTACTTC,CAWSEGPSEQYF
TRBJ2-5,-,-,TRBV11-3,TGTGCCAGCAGTACGGGATTCCAAGGCGTTGGGAAGACCCAGTACTTC,CASSTGFQGVGKTQYF
TRBJ2-7,once,TRBD1,TRBV2,TGTGCCACAGACGGACAGGGCTACGAGCAGTACTTC,CATDGQGYEQYF
TRBJ2-1,medium-sized,-,TRBV6-5,TGTGCCAGCAGTTACTCGCCTAGGACCCTCGGGAATGAGCAGTTCTTC,CASSYSPRTLGNEQFF
TRBJ2-1,-,-,TRBV6-5,TGTGCCAGCAGTTACTTCCGGACTAATGATGAGCAGTTCTTC,CASSYFRTNDEQFF
TRBJ1-1,-,-,TRBV6-1,TGTGCCAGCGGAAAGAGGGGTCCATCTAACACTGAAGCTTTCTTT,CASGKRGPSNTEAFF
TRBJ1-1,-,-,TRBV6-5,TGTGCCAGCAGTTACGGGGTAGGCACTGAAGCTTTCTTT,CASSYGVGTEAFF
TRBJ2-7,-,TRBD1,TRBV11-2,TGTGCCAGCACGACAGGGGGCTACGAGCAGTACTTC,CASTTGGYEQYF
TRBJ2-3,-,-,TRBV30,TGTGCCTGGAGTCCGGCAGGGCTGGGCACAGATACGCAGTATTTT,CAWSPAGLGTDTQYF
TRBJ2-1,-,-,TRBV7-5,TGTGCCAGCAGCTTTTACATAGCGGGACCCAGGGATGAGCAGTTCTTC,CASSFYIAGPRDEQFF
TRBJ2-5,once,TRBD1,TRBV28,TGTGCCAGCAGGATTGACAGGGACCGCCAAGAGACCCAGTACTTC,CASRIDRDRQETQYF
TRBJ1-2,-,-,TRBV4-2,TGTGCCAGCCGCGGGGGTGATGGTGGCTACACCTTC,CASRGGDGGYTF
TRBJ2-6,-,-,TRBV4-1,TGCGCCAGCAGCCAACTCACTGGGAACGACCTCTCTGGGGCCAACGTCCTGACTTTC,CASSQLTGNDLSGANVLTF
TRBJ2-7,-,TRBD2,TRBV9,TGTGCCAGCAGCGTAGATACGGGAGGGCCGGGTGAGCAGTACTTC,CASSVDTGGPGEQYF